This T cell receptor beta chain was recorded in a study of metastatic and nonmetastatic thyroid tumors. Study details: Thyroid patients, malignant and benign, had repertoires compared across blood and tumor or nodule tissue. The study's findings and limits: Malignant tumors reportedly showed significantly higher TCR beta diversity than benign nodules in both blood and tumor.

This clone has only a few counts. Its antigen is still unknown. Mismatch with germline at one junction end may stem from a read error. The germline CDR1 and CDR2 sequences are SQVTM and ANQGSEA. This CDR3 has 12 amino acids. Per the authors' pipeline: Building a distant-metastasis classifier for papillary thyroid cancer drew on CDR3 differences across clinicopathological groups. TCRdb ran MiXCR on the PCR reads. The V and J calls follow TCRdb's processing rather than the paper's. Altogether 3,000 to 4,500 clones are present, roughly 35% being singletons, with the ten largest covering around 37%. No treatment had been given to any patient before thyroid surgery.

The genes are TRBV29-1 and TRBJ1-1; the D is unclear. This clonotype originated in a male donor with papillary thyroid cancer or a benign thyroid nodule (not recorded which). Some clones in this sample may be carry-over from other donors' samples. Sequencing was carried out using tumor tissue. The CDR3 sequence is CSVGSLSTEASF. Here the CDR3 DNA reads TGCAGCGTTGGGTCCCTTAGCACTGAAGCTTCCTTT.